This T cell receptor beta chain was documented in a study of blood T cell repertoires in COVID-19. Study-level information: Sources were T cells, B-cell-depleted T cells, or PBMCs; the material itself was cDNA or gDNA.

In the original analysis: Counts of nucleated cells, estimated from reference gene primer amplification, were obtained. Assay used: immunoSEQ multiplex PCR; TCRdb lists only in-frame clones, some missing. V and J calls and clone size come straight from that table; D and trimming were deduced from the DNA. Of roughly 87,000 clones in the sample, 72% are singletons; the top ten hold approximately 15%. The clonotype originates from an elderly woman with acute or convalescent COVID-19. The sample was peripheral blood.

CDR3 DNA: TGTGCCAGCAGTCCAAGGACAGGGATGAGCAATCAGCCCCAGCATTTT. It translates to CASSPRTGMSNQPQHF. This rearrangement joins TRBV6-6 to TRBJ1-5; TRBD1 agrees at 8 bases. The CDR3 totals 16 residues. The germline gives CDR1 MNHNY, CDR2 SVGAGI (reference sequence). With 5 bases clipped from V and 1 base from J, the junction kept 7 bases outside the gene matches.